This T cell receptor beta chain was profiled in a study of blood T cell repertoires in COVID-19. V was trimmed by 8 bases and J by 4 bases, leaving 12 bases between them. The CDR3 covers 13 residues. CDR1 is MNHEY, CDR2 SMNVEV, per germline (reference sequence). Sequenced by immunoSEQ multiplex PCR; TCRdb stores in-frame clones only, minus some. The sample lists 250,000 to 350,000 clones, more than 85% occurring once. This clonotype was obtained from a woman aged 30 to 39 with COVID-19, enrolled during active disease. Sequencing was carried out using peripheral blood. The chain combines TRBV27 with TRBJ2-1; TRBD2 might be the D (6 bases). The CDR3 here is CASGGMGYNEQFF. CDR3 bases: TGTGCCAGCGGGGGGATGGGATACAATGAGCAGTTCTTC.